Below are 22 T cell receptor beta chains sequenced from a single sample in a study of control samples from healthy donors and cancer patients. The table came from immunoSEQ multiplex PCR; TCRdb's copy has only in-frame clones and leaves some out. The sample yields under 200,000 clones, 80% to 95% seen once. Sequenced material: blood. The receptors shown here come from a woman aged 60-75 years in good health.

Written as DNA, the CDR3 is TGTGCCTGGAGACCTGGGACAGAAGCTTTCTTT. Protein sequence: CAWRPGTEAFF. V is TRBV30 and J is TRBJ1-1; D perhaps matches TRBD1 (6 bases). The V gene's germline CDR1 is GTSNPN and CDR2 SVGIG (reference sequence). V was shortened by 3 bases and J by 8 bases, with 10 bases between the two germline ends. This CDR3 is 11 amino acids long.

The chain joins TRBV6-6 to TRBJ1-3, with D perhaps matching TRBD1 (6 bases). This CDR3 contains 15 residues. Trimming stripped 5 bases from V and 3 bases from J, with 14 bases between. CDR1 and CDR2 (germline): MNHNY, SVGAGI (reference sequence). As DNA, the CDR3 is TGTGCCAGCAGTGGACAGCGGGCGGTTGGAAACACCATATATTTT. Amino acids: CASSGQRAVGNTIYF.

V is TRBV7-9 and J is TRBJ2-4; 9 nucleotides agree with TRBD1. Germline V lookup: CDR1 SEHNR, CDR2 FQNEAQ (reference sequence). V was clipped by 4 bases and J by 0 bases; unmatched bases: 7. This CDR3 has 17 amino acids. CDR3 DNA: TGTGCCAGCAGCTCCACAGGGGGCTCCTTAGCCAAAAACATTCAGTACTTC. This gives the protein CASSSTGGSLAKNIQYF. Looking up the rest from reference TRBV7-9 and TRBJ2-4 gives the full variable domain: DTGVSQNPRHKITKRGQNVTFRCDPISEHNRLYWYRQTLGQGPEFLTYFQNEAQLEKSRLLSDRFSAERPKGSFSTLEIQRTEQGDSAMYLCASSSTGGSLAKNIQYFGAGTRLSVL.

The genes are TRBV18 and TRBJ1-6; a possible D gene is TRBD1 (5 bases). Germline V CDR1 and CDR2: KGHSH, LQKENI. This CDR3 comprises 14 residues. The germline V and J ends were trimmed by 6 bases and 10 bases, with 16 bases remaining between them. The CDR3 DNA sequence: TGTGCCAGCTCGGTAATAGGGGAGACGTCACCCCTCCACTTT. Its translation: CASSVIGETSPLHF.

V gene TRBV19 combines with J gene TRBJ2-3; TRBD2 agrees at 12 bases. The V gene end was trimmed by 8 bases and the J gene end by 6 bases; junction bases not matched to a gene: 12. The CDR3 loop spans 16 amino acids. CDR1 LNHDA and CDR2 SQIVND come from the germline V gene (reference sequence). The DNA of the CDR3 is TGTGCCAGTCGTGGACTAGCGGGGTCCGTTTCGGATACGCAGTATTTT. It specifies CASRGLAGSVSDTQYF.

The J gene is TRBJ1-1, the V gene TRBV6-5; 10 nucleotides agree with TRBD1. CDR1 and CDR2 from the germline V gene are MNHEY and SVGAGI. CDR3 size: 15 residues. J gave up 4 bases and V 7 bases, and 9 bases lay outside the gene matches. CDR3: CASTWAGTGVTEAFF. The CDR3, as DNA: TGTGCCAGCACTTGGGCCGGGACAGGGGTCACTGAAGCTTTCTTT.

This clone was observed a single time. V and J are TRBV6-2 or TRBV6-3 and TRBJ1-5; 11 bases match TRBD1. This CDR3 is 19 amino acids long. Germline CDR1 is MNHEY and CDR2 is SVGEGT. V shed 6 bases and J 2 bases; nucleotides not matched to a gene: 15. The CDR3 sequence: CASSPRTGGRSSRNQPQHF. The CDR3 nucleotides read TGTGCCAGCAGCCCTAGGACAGGGGGCAGGTCTTCACGCAATCAGCCCCAGCATTTT.

The chain recombines TRBV5-1 with TRBJ2-5, with 9 nucleotides matching TRBD1. This CDR3 comprises 14 residues. The germline gives CDR1 SGHRS, CDR2 YFSETQ. V lost 2 bases, J lost 4 bases, and 3 bases stayed unmatched. The CDR3 loop reads CASSFGTGRETQYF. CDR3 sequence (DNA): TGCGCCAGCAGCTTCGGGACAGGGAGAGAGACCCAGTACTTC. Combining the CDR3 with reference TRBV5-1 and TRBJ2-5 gives the whole variable domain KAGVTQTPRYLIKTRGQQVTLSCSPISGHRSVSWYQQTPGQGLQFLFEYFSETQRNKGNFPGRFSGRQFSNSRSEMNVSTLELGDSALYLCASSFGTGRETQYFGPGTRLLVL.

The rearrangement uses TRBV6-1 and TRBJ2-5; 8 bases match TRBD1. V was clipped by 4 bases and J by 5 bases; unmatched bases: 12. CDR1 and CDR2 from the germline V gene are MNHNS and SASEGT. This CDR3 has 16 amino acids. In DNA, the CDR3 is TGTGCCAGCAGTGCTTGGGACAGGCCATTCCTCGAGACCCAGTACTTC. Its translation: CASSAWDRPFLETQYF.

The chain uses TRBV27 and TRBJ1-5, with D uncertain. From germline, CDR1 is MNHEY and CDR2 SMNVEV (reference sequence). V was trimmed by 5 bases and J by 5 bases, leaving 10 bases between them. This CDR3 has 13 residues. In DNA form, the CDR3 reads TGTGCCAGCAGTCAGGCCCGGTATCAGCCCCAGCATTTT. It is translated as CASSQARYQPQHF.

The V call is TRBV24-1, the J call TRBJ2-3; D perhaps matches TRBD2 (7 bases). Between the trimmed V and J ends, which lost 3 bases and 4 bases, there was a span of 16 bases. CDR1 KGHDR and CDR2 SFDVKD come from the germline V gene. The CDR3 runs to 16 residues. The CDR3 sequence is CATSDPLGGGADTQYF. For the CDR3, the DNA is TGTGCCACCAGTGATCCCTTGGGAGGGGGAGCAGATACGCAGTATTTT.

The gene calls are TRBV7-9 and TRBJ2-2; a possible D gene is TRBD1 (5 bases). This CDR3 is built from 15 residues. Germline lookup yields CDR1 SEHNR and CDR2 FQNEAQ (reference sequence). V was clipped by 1 base and J by 3 bases, with 9 bases between them. CDR3 region: CASSLEGQDTGELFF. In DNA, the CDR3 is TGTGCCAGCAGCTTAGAGGGGCAGGACACCGGGGAGCTGTTTTTT. Filled out from reference TRBV7-9 and TRBJ2-2, the complete variable domain reads DTGVSQNPRHKITKRGQNVTFRCDPISEHNRLYWYRQTLGQGPEFLTYFQNEAQLEKSRLLSDRFSAERPKGSFSTLEIQRTEQGDSAMYLCASSLEGQDTGELFFGEGSRLTVL.

CDR3 in amino acids: CASRSVGGDTDTQYF. CDR3 in DNA: TGTGCCAGTAGATCCGTAGGGGGGGACACAGATACGCAGTATTTT. J is TRBJ2-3 and V is TRBV19; perhaps TRBD2 as D (7 bases). The CDR3 loop spans 15 amino acids. The V and J ends lost 6 bases and 2 bases respectively, with 15 bases between them. CDR1 and CDR2 from the germline V gene are LNHDA and SQIVND (reference sequence). Full variable domain (missing parts from reference TRBV19 and TRBJ2-3): DGGITQSPKYLFRKEGQNVTLSCEQNLNHDAMYWYRQDPGQGLRLIYYSQIVNDFQKGDIAEGYSVSREKKESFPLTVTSAQKNPTAFYLCASRSVGGDTDTQYFGPGTRLTVL.

The J gene is TRBJ2-3, the V gene TRBV7-2; D unclear. Germline CDR1 reads SGHTA; CDR2 reads FQGNSA. The germline V and J ends were trimmed by 1 base and 3 bases, with 14 bases remaining between them. This CDR3 is 16 amino acids long. CDR3 region: CASSLEPPLGTDTQYF. The DNA of the CDR3 is TGTGCCAGCAGCTTAGAGCCTCCCCTGGGGACAGATACGCAGTATTTT.

A few counts support this clone. This chain uses TRBV30 with TRBJ1-3; possibly TRBD1 for D (6 bases). Germline V CDR1 and CDR2: GTSNPN, SVGIG (reference sequence). CDR3 length: 13 residues. The V end was cut by 8 bases, the J end by 5 bases, with 16 bases between. The DNA of the CDR3 is TGTGCCGGCTCAAGGGGGGATCGAAACACCATATATTTT. Translation: CAGSRGDRNTIYF.

The CDR3 DNA follows: TGTGCCAGCAGCCGTCGGAGGGGCGGCACTGAAGCTTTCTTT. It translates to CASSRRRGGTEAFF. The genes are TRBV3-1 (or the pseudogene TRBV3-2) and TRBJ1-1, with a weak D call TRBD1 (5 bases). This CDR3 contains 14 residues. The germline gives CDR1 LGHDT, CDR2 YNNKEL (reference sequence). V was shortened by 4 bases and J by 4 bases, with 13 bases between the two germline ends.

The chain carries TRBV4-1 and TRBJ2-5, with a possible D match to TRBD2 (6 bases). Germline V gene sequence: CDR1 MGHRA, CDR2 YSYEKL. V was shortened by 0 bases and J by 5 bases, with 16 bases between the two germline ends. The CDR3 has 16 amino acids. Here the CDR3 reads CASSQEGASGRETQYF. The DNA for the CDR3 is TGCGCCAGCAGCCAAGAAGGTGCCAGCGGGCGGGAGACCCAGTACTTC.

This sequence joins TRBV2 and TRBJ1-2; 7 nucleotides line up with TRBD1. The CDR3 has 15 amino acids. In germline, CDR1 is SNHLY, CDR2 FYNNEI. V lost 6 bases to trimming and J lost 5 bases; unmatched junction nucleotides: 12. In DNA, the CDR3 is TGTGCCAGCAGAGAGGGGCAGGGGGGTGTATATGGCTACACCTTC. This gives the protein CASREGQGGVYGYTF. The whole variable domain, filled in from reference TRBV2 and TRBJ1-2, reads EPEVTQTPSHQVTQMGQEVILRCVPISNHLYFYWYRQILGQKVEFLVSFYNNEISEKSEIFDDQFSVERPDGSNFTLKIRSTKLEDSAMYFCASREGQGGVYGYTFGSGTRLTVV.

The chain combines TRBV5-1 with TRBJ1-1, with D possibly matching TRBD1 (5 bases). The V end lost 5 bases, the J end lost 5 bases, and 13 bases lay between the germline ends. The CDR3 contains 13 residues. The germline V gene has CDR1 SGHRS and CDR2 YFSETQ. CDR3 sequence: CASRWGGTTEAFF. The DNA of the CDR3 is TGCGCCAGCAGATGGGGGGGAACGACTGAAGCTTTCTTT.

This chain joins TRBV7-2 and TRBJ2-1; TRBD2 agrees at 9 bases. This CDR3 has 14 residues. Per germline, CDR1 SGHTA and CDR2 FQGNSA. V lost 5 bases and J lost 6; bases outside the gene matches: 5. The CDR3 DNA reads TGTGCCAGCAGCCCGGCGGGGGGGTCCAATGAGCAGTTCTTC. Amino acids: CASSPAGGSNEQFF.

The V and J genes are TRBV18 and TRBJ1-4, with unresolved D. V was pared by 4 bases and J by 8 bases, with 20 bases between. The CDR3 is made up of 16 amino acids. The germline CDR1 and CDR2 sequences are KGHSH and LQKENI. CDR3 region: CASSQSSPLRGEKLFF. In DNA form, the CDR3 reads TGTGCCAGCTCACAAAGTTCCCCACTACGAGGCGAAAAACTGTTTTTT. Looking up the rest from reference TRBV18 and TRBJ1-4 gives the full variable domain: NAGVMQNPRHLVRRRGQEARLRCSPMKGHSHVYWYRQLPEEGLKFMVYLQKENIIDESGMPKERFSAEFPKEGPSILRIQQVVRGDSAAYFCASSQSSPLRGEKLFFGSGTQLSVL.

V gene TRBV6-6 combines with J gene TRBJ1-3, with TRBD1 as a possible D gene (6 bases). From germline, CDR1 is MNHNY and CDR2 SVGAGI (reference sequence). The CDR3 is 16 residues long. V lost 2 bases and J lost 8, with 19 bases in between. CDR3 in amino acids: CASSYPGGPTPDTIYF. The CDR3, as DNA: TGTGCCAGCAGTTACCCCGGGGGGCCCACTCCAGACACCATATATTTT.